This paragraph reports one T cell receptor (beta chain). Sequencing of TCR beta was carried out in blood CD8+ and CD4+ T cells. The multiple sclerosis controls, all treatment-naive patients, had relapsing-remitting disease that was stable or active. Negative isolation was used for CD8+ and CD4+ T cells and FACS enrichment for TEMRA cells. The sample is drawn from a study of CD8 T cells in Susac syndrome. Random-hexamer reverse transcription was applied to about 0.5 to 1 ug RNA. Multiplex immunoSEQ PCR targeted 54 Vbeta and 13 Jbeta TCR beta segments. In TCRdb, the immunoSEQ multiplex PCR reads were re-called with MiXCR into one record per CDR3 protein. The data contain 150,000 to 200,000 distinct CDR3 sequences, approximately 94% of them singletons. Germline CDR1 reads SGHRS; CDR2 reads YFSETQ. V lost 0 bases to trimming and J lost 7 bases, with 16 bases between them. The CDR3 is 16 residues long.

The TCR comes from a human donor with multiple sclerosis. This chain links TRBV5-1 with TRBJ1-4, with D tentatively TRBD1 (5 bases). The specimen sequenced was CD4+ T cells from PBMCs. CDR3 residues: CASSLDPVSGGEKLFF. CDR3 nucleotides: TGCGCCAGCAGCTTGGACCCCGTCTCTGGGGGTGAAAAACTGTTTTTT.